This TCR beta chain was recovered during a study of T cell responses to AZD1222 COVID-19 vaccine. For the study at large: Both about-4-week and about-12-week second-dose recipients were combined.

This CDR3 has 16 residues. Germline CDR1 SGHVS, CDR2 FQNEAQ. V dropped 4 bases and J dropped 8; count of bases not matched to a gene: 8. Note on this clone: Its specificity is unknown.

Assay: immunoSEQ multiplex PCR; the TCRdb copy retains only in-frame clones and omits some. The sample has about 170,000 clones; roughly 92% are singletons. Study results and caveats: The study sampled repertoires only after the peak T cell response. Reportedly, nearly half of unique spike TCRs recognized epitopes outside B.1.351/B.1.1.7 mutations. Researchers report vaccine-associated CD4 TCRs spanning spike, with dominance at 160-218 and 743-854.

This TCR came from an adult in good health. The sequenced sample was peripheral blood, obtained on day 0 of AZD1222 vaccination. The chain recombines TRBV7-8 with TRBJ2-1, with 13 bases lining up with TRBD2. The CDR3 region has the DNA TGTGCCAGCAGCTACAGGACTAGCGGGAGTACCTATGAGCAGTTCTTC. Translating gives CASSYRTSGSTYEQFF.